This T cell receptor beta chain was identified during a study of memory CD4+ T cells and cytomegalovirus serostatus. Profiling relied on immunoSEQ multiplex PCR, and the TCRdb table lists in-frame clones only, not all of them. The sample yields over 65,000 clones, about 70% seen once. The study, taken as a whole, reports: Repertoires predicted CMV serostatus with median bootstrapped AUC of about 0.96.

Details on this clone: Its specificity is not known.

Single viable CD3+CD4+CD8-CD45RO+ cells were sorted as the memory CD4+ T cells. Sequencing was performed on memory CD4+ T cells from blood. The clonotype was recovered from an adult in good health and CMV-seropositive.

The CDR3 loop reads CASSESPTSIDTQYF. CDR3 nucleotides: TGTGCCAGCAGTGAAAGCCCGACTTCGATCGATACGCAGTATTTT. V gene TRBV6-1 combines with J gene TRBJ2-3; D ambiguous. The V gene lost 2 bases and the J gene lost 6 bases, with 15 bases spanning the gap. Germline assignment: CDR1 MNHNS and CDR2 SASEGT. The CDR3 has 15 residues.